This TCR beta chain was identified in a study of T cells in Graves' hyperthyroidism and ophthalmopathy. The CDR3 is 16 amino acids. The germline CDR1 and CDR2 sequences are SGHVS and FQNEAQ. J gave up 1 base and V 4 bases, and 3 bases lay outside the gene matches. Study-level points and caveats: Most thyroid clonotypes expanded above 0.001 appeared in blood too.

Those patients with uncontrolled infection, other autoimmune disease, pregnancy or lactation were excluded. Amplification of TCR beta CDR3 regions was performed using RNA transcripts as template. First-round RT-PCR with HTBI primers amplified the TCR CDR3 region. From the multiplex PCR reads, TCRdb called clonotypes with MiXCR, one entry per CDR3 protein. Of hundreds of thousands of distinct CDR3 sequences in the sample, roughly 14% were seen once. This clonotype was counted ten times or more. The antigen is undetermined. This TCR derives from a man aged 18 to 35 with Graves' ophthalmopathy. Sequenced material: blood. This sequence joins TRBV7-8 and TRBJ2-3; 12 nucleotides line up with TRBD2. The CDR3 loop is CASSSRTSGGTDTQYF. In DNA form, the CDR3 reads TGTGCCAGCAGCTCCCGGACTAGCGGGGGCACAGATACGCAGTATTTT.